A single sample is the source of the 2 T cell receptor beta chains below, sequenced in a study of Tregs in tolerant kidney transplant recipients. The method was immunoSEQ multiplex PCR; TCRdb's version includes in-frame clones alone and lacks a portion of them. The table includes roughly 86,000 clones, roughly 93% detected once. The nonmyeloablative bone marrow transplants came from related graft donors, with transient mixed chimerism. Sequencing used CD4+ T cells from blood (PBMCs), obtained 12 months after the transplant. The receptors were gathered from a human patient who received a combined kidney and bone marrow transplant. Some T cells may originate from the graft donor.

There are a few counts of this clone. V gene TRBV10-3 combines with J gene TRBJ1-5; 7 bases align to TRBD1. The V gene end was trimmed by 3 bases and the J gene end by 7 bases; junction bases not matched to a gene: 3. This CDR3 comprises 13 residues. From germline, CDR1 is ENHRY and CDR2 SYGVKD. In nucleotides, the CDR3 is TGTGCCATCAGTGATGACAGGGACCAGCCCCAGCATTTT. Its protein is CAISDDRDQPQHF.

This rearrangement joins TRBV2 to TRBJ1-1, with a possible D match to TRBD1 (5 bases). Germline CDR1 is SNHLY and CDR2 is FYNNEI. V lost 11 bases to trimming and J lost 2 bases, with 12 bases between them. CDR3 length: 12 amino acids. CDR3 sequence (DNA): TGTGCCGCGCACAGGATTAACACTGAAGCTTTCTTT. Translated: CAAHRINTEAFF.